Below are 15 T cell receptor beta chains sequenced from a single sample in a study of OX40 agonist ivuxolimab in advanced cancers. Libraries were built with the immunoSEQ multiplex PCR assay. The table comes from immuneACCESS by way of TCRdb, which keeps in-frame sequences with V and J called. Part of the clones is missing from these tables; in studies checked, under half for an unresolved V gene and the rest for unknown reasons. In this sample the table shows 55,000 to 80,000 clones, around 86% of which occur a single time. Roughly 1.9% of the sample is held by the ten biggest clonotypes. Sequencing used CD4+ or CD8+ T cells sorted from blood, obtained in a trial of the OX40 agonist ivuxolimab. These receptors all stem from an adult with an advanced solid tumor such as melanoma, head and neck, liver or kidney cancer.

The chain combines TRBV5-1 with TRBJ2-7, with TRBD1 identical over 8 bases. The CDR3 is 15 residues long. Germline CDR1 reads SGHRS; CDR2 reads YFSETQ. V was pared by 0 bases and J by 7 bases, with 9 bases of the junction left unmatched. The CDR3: CASSLEGDRILEQYF. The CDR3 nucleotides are TGCGCCAGCAGCTTGGAGGGGGACAGGATTTTGGAGCAGTACTTC.

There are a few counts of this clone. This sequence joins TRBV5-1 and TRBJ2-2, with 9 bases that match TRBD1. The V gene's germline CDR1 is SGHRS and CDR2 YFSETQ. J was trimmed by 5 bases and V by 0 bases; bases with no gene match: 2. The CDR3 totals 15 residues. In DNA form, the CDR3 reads TGCGCCAGCAGCTTGGGACAGGGGGGAACCGGGGAGCTGTTTTTT. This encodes CASSLGQGGTGELFF.

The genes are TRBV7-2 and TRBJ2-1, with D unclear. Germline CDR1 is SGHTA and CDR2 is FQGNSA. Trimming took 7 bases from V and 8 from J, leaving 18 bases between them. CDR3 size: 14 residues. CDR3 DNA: TGTGCCAGCACCCCACCGGCTGCGAGCCATGAGCAGTTCTTC. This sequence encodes CASTPPAASHEQFF.

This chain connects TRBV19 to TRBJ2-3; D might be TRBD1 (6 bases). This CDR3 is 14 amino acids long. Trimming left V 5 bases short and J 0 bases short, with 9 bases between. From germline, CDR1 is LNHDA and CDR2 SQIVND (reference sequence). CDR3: CASSRTASTDTQYF. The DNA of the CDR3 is TGTGCCAGTAGTCGGACAGCCAGCACAGATACGCAGTATTTT.

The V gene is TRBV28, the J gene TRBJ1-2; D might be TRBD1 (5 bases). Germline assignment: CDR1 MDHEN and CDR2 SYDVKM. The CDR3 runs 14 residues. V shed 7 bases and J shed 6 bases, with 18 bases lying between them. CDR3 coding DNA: TGTGCCAGCACCCACGGGGGGGGTGGCGATGGCTACACCTTC. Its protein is CASTHGGGGDGYTF.

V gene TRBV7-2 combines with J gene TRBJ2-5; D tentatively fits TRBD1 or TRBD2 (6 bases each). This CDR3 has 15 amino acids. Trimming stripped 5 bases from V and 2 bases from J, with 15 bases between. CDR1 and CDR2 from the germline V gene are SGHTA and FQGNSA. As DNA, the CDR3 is TGTGCCAGCAGCCCACTAGGGGGGAGGCAAGAGACCCAGTACTTC. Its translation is CASSPLGGRQETQYF.

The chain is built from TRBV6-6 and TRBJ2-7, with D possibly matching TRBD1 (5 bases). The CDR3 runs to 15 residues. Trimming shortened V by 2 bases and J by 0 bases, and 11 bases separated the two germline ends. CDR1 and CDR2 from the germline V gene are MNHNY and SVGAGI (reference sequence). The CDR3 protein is CASSYTQGSSYEQYF. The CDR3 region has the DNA TGTGCCAGCAGTTACACCCAGGGAAGCTCCTACGAGCAGTACTTC.

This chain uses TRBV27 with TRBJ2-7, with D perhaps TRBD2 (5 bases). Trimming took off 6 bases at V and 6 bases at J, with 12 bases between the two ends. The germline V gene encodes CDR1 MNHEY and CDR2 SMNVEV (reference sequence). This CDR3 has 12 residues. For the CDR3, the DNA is TGTGCCAGCAGCACCCGGGCGGGCGAGCAGTACTTC. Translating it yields CASSTRAGEQYF.

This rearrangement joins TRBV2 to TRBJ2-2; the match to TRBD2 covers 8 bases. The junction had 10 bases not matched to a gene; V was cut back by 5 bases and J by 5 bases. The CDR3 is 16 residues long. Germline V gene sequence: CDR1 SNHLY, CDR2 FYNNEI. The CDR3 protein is CASSRTGTSGTGELFF. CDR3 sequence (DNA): TGTGCCAGCAGTCGGACCGGGACTAGTGGGACCGGGGAGCTGTTTTTT. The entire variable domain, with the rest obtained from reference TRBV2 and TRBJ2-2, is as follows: EPEVTQTPSHQVTQMGQEVILRCVPISNHLYFYWYRQILGQKVEFLVSFYNNEISEKSEIFDDQFSVERPDGSNFTLKIRSTKLEDSAMYFCASSRTGTSGTGELFFGEGSRLTVL.

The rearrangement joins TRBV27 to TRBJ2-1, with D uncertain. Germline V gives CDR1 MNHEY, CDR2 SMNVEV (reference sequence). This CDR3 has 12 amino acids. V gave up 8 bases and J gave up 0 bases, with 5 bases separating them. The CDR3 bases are TGTGCCAGCGGCCCCTCCTACAATGAGCAGTTCTTC. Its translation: CASGPSYNEQFF.

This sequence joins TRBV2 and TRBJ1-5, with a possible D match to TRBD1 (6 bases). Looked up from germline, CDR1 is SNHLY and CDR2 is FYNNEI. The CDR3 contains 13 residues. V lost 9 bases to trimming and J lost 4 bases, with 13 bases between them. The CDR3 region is CASNRVLNQPQHF. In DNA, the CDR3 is TGTGCCAGTAACAGGGTTTTAAATCAGCCCCAGCATTTT.

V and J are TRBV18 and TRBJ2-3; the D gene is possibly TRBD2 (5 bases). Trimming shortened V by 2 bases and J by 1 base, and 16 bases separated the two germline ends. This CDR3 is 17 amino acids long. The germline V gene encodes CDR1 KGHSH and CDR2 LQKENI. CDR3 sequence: CASSPSYEGPRTDTQYF. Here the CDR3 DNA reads TGTGCCAGCTCACCATCATATGAGGGCCCTCGCACAGATACGCAGTATTTT.

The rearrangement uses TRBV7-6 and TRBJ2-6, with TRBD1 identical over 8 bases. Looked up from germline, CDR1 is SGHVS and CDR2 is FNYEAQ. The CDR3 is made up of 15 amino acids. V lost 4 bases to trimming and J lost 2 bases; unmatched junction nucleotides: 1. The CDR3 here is CASSSQGAGANVLTF. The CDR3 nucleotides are TGTGCCAGCAGCTCACAGGGGGCTGGGGCCAACGTCCTGACTTTC.

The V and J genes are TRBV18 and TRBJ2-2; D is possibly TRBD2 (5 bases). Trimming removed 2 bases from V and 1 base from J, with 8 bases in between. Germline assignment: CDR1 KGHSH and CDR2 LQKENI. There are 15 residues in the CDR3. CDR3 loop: CASSPNGMNTGELFF. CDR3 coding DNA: TGTGCCAGCTCACCAAACGGGATGAACACCGGGGAGCTGTTTTTT.

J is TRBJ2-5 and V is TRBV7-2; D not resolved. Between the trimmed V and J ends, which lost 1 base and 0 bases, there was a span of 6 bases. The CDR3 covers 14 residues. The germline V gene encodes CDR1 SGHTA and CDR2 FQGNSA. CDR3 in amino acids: CASSLDVNQETQYF. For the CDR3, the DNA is TGTGCCAGCAGCTTAGATGTTAACCAAGAGACCCAGTACTTC.